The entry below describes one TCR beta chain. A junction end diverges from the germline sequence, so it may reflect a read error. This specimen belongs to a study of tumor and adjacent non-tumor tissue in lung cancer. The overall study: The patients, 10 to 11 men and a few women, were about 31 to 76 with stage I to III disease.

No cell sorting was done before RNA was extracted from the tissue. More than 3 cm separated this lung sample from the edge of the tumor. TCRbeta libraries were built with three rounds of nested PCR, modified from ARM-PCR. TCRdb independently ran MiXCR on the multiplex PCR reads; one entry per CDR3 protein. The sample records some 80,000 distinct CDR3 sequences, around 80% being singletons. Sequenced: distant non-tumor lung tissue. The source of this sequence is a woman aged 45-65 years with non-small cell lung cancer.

The CDR3 spells CVSNRTSAAGELFF. CDR3 nucleotide sequence: TGTGTCAGCAATCGGACTAGCGCTGCCGGGGAGCTGTTTTTT. The rearrangement links TRBV28 to TRBJ2-2; 9 bases map to TRBD2. This CDR3 has 14 residues. Germline CDR1 and CDR2: MDHEN and SYDVKM.